A single sample is the source of the 21 T cell receptor beta chains below, sequenced in a study of shared clonotypes between healthy human individuals. Naive CD8 cells lacked CD45RO and underwent positive selection for CCR7, leaving out terminally differentiated effector memory CD45RA+ cells. Clones were sequenced by immunoSEQ multiplex PCR, and TCRdb holds only the in-frame ones, with some missing. This table holds roughly 2.1 million clones, about 92% found once. The source material was naive CD8+ T cells from PBMCs. The receptors shown here come from a man between 18 and 35 years old in good health. Some clones in this sample may be carry-over from other donors' samples.

J is TRBJ2-7 and V is TRBV27, with 9 positions matching TRBD1. The V segment lost 6 bases and the J segment 3 bases; nucleotides outside the gene matches: 15. The germline V gene encodes CDR1 MNHEY and CDR2 SMNVEV (reference sequence). This CDR3 region has 17 residues. CDR3: CASRTAWGTGRFYEQYF. As DNA, the CDR3 is TGTGCCAGCAGGACCGCTTGGGGGACAGGGAGATTCTACGAGCAGTACTTC.

V usage is TRBV7-9 and J usage is TRBJ2-3; D remains unclear. CDR1 SEHNR and CDR2 FQNEAQ come from the germline V gene (reference sequence). The CDR3 is 10 residues long. V was clipped by 7 bases and J by 7 bases, with 6 bases between them. The CDR3 sequence is CASKGNTQYF. Here the CDR3 DNA reads TGTGCCAGCAAGGGAAATACGCAGTATTTT.

J is TRBJ2-2 and V is TRBV10-3; D not certain. V was pared by 2 bases and J by 5 bases, with 9 bases between. The CDR3 totals 14 residues. Germline V lookup: CDR1 ENHRY, CDR2 SYGVKD. The DNA for the CDR3 is TGTGCCATCAGTGAGACCCCCAGAACCGGGGAGCTGTTTTTT. It specifies CAISETPRTGELFF.

This clone was seen a single time. The chain couples TRBV12-5 to TRBJ2-5, with 11 bases matching TRBD1. The CDR3 spans 15 residues. The ends lost 5 bases at V and 1 base at J; junction bases unmatched: 3. Germline lookup yields CDR1 LGHNT and CDR2 FRNRAP. The CDR3 DNA is TGTGCTAGTGGTCAGGACAGGGGGCCCCAAGAGACCCAGTACTTC. Translation gives CASGQDRGPQETQYF.

J is TRBJ2-3 and V is TRBV5-1, with D unresolved. Trimming removed 0 bases at V and 2 bases at J, with 7 bases between. The CDR3 consists of 14 residues. Germline values: CDR1 SGHRS, CDR2 YFSETQ. CDR3 in amino acids: CASSLEIITDTQYF. The CDR3 DNA reads TGCGCCAGCAGCTTGGAAATAATCACAGATACGCAGTATTTT.

This sequence joins TRBV5-4 and TRBJ2-7; D may be TRBD1 (7 bases). With 1 base removed from V and 4 bases from J, the gap between germline ends came to 12 bases. The germline CDR1 and CDR2 sequences are SGHNT and YYREEE (reference sequence). The CDR3 has 14 residues. The CDR3, as DNA: TGTGCCAGCAGCTTGAGTCAGGGGGGATACGAGCAGTACTTC. Amino acids: CASSLSQGGYEQYF.

V usage is TRBV7-9 and J usage is TRBJ1-1; D gene uncertain. Per the germline V gene, CDR1 is SEHNR and CDR2 is FQNEAQ (reference sequence). The CDR3 is made up of 14 amino acids. Trimming stripped 5 bases from V and 1 base from J, with 11 bases between. CDR3 coding DNA: TGTGCCAGCAGCATACCGGGTCCGAACACTGAAGCTTTCTTT. Protein product: CASSIPGPNTEAFF.

J is TRBJ2-7 and V is TRBV5-6; the D gene is possibly TRBD1 (6 bases). V lost 4 bases to trimming and J lost 2 bases, with 13 bases between them. The length of the CDR3 is 14 residues. Per germline, CDR1 SGHDT and CDR2 YYEEEE. CDR3 sequence reads: CASSVLQGTYEQYF. CDR3 nucleotides: TGTGCCAGCAGCGTCTTACAGGGAACCTACGAGCAGTACTTC.

This chain uses TRBV9 with TRBJ2-1, with 7 bases fitting TRBD2. This CDR3 contains 16 residues. Per germline, CDR1 SGDLS and CDR2 YYNGEE. V was clipped by 7 bases and J by 0 bases; unmatched bases: 10. CDR3 DNA: TGTGCCAGCGGGAGGGCGGGGGACCTCTCCTACAATGAGCAGTTCTTC. This translates into CASGRAGDLSYNEQFF.

This chain uses TRBV5-1 with TRBJ1-3; unclear D gene. CDR3 length: 18 residues. The germline V gene has CDR1 SGHRS and CDR2 YFSETQ. The V end was cut by 4 bases, the J end by 3 bases, with 23 bases between. The CDR3 spells CASSPDPKPFSDGNTIYF. In DNA, the CDR3 is TGCGCCAGCAGCCCGGATCCAAAGCCCTTCAGTGATGGAAACACCATATATTTT.

The chain joins TRBV6-5 to TRBJ1-1; D unclear. The CDR3 has 14 residues. Germline CDR1 MNHEY, CDR2 SVGAGI. Between the trimmed V and J ends, which lost 7 bases and 3 bases, there was a span of 15 bases. The chain's CDR3 is CASISPRDDTEAFF. The CDR3 DNA reads as TGTGCCAGCATCTCCCCCCGAGACGACACTGAAGCTTTCTTT.

The chain uses TRBV27 and TRBJ1-2; D is ambiguous. V was pared by 0 bases and J by 4 bases, with 9 bases between. This CDR3 spans 14 amino acids. Germline CDR1 MNHEY, CDR2 SMNVEV (reference sequence). The chain's CDR3 is CASSLSDGSYGYTF. CDR3 DNA sequence: TGTGCCAGCAGTTTATCAGACGGGTCCTATGGCTACACCTTC.

The chain combines TRBV11-3 with TRBJ1-1; the D is unclear. The CDR3 totals 13 residues. From germline, CDR1 is SGHNT and CDR2 YENEEA. Trimming took 5 bases from V and 4 from J, leaving 11 bases between them. The CDR3 coding sequence is TGTGCCAGCAGCGCTCGGGGAGGCACTGAAGCTTTCTTT. This translates into CASSARGGTEAFF.

The rearrangement joins TRBV27 to TRBJ2-3; weak D call: TRBD2 (5 bases). Germline loops: CDR1 MNHEY, CDR2 SMNVEV (reference sequence). The CDR3 runs to 15 residues. V shed 5 bases and J shed 3 bases, with 15 bases lying between them. The CDR3 DNA is TGTGCCAGCAGTCTACTCGGGGAGCGGACAGATACGCAGTATTTT. Protein: CASSLLGERTDTQYF.

V gene TRBV2 combines with J gene TRBJ2-1; TRBD2 aligns across 13 bases. CDR3 length: 16 residues. J was trimmed by 6 bases and V by 1 base; bases with no gene match: 3. CDR1 and CDR2 (germline): SNHLY, FYNNEI. DNA of the CDR3: TGTGCCAGCAGTGAAGGGGGACTAGCGGGAATCAATGAGCAGTTCTTC. This encodes CASSEGGLAGINEQFF.

Only a few counts were recorded for this clone. At the DNA level, this CDR3 is encoded by other sequences in the same sample as well. This chain joins TRBV7-9 and TRBJ2-3; D might be TRBD1 (5 bases). CDR3 length equals 12 residues. Trimming left V 2 bases short and J 5 bases short, with 5 bases between. Germline CDR1 SEHNR, CDR2 FQNEAQ (reference sequence). The CDR3, as DNA: TGTGCCAGCAGCTTACAGGGAGATACGCAGTATTTT. Encoded protein: CASSLQGDTQYF.

This clone was picked up one time. V gene TRBV7-2 combines with J gene TRBJ2-1; D possibly uses TRBD1 or TRBD2 (5 bases each). Germline assignment: CDR1 SGHTA and CDR2 FQGNSA. The CDR3 is made up of 15 amino acids. Trimming stripped 5 bases from V and 5 bases from J, with 16 bases between. The CDR3 region has the DNA TGTGCCAGCAGCCTCCGGGACCATGCTAACAATGAGCAGTTCTTC. Translating it yields CASSLRDHANNEQFF.

Details on this clone: Other DNA sequences in the same sample also yield this CDR3. This sequence joins TRBV7-2 and TRBJ2-3; TRBD2 agrees at 9 bases. V was clipped by 1 base and J by 2 bases; unmatched bases: 4. Germline V gene data show CDR1 as SGHTA and CDR2 as FQGNSA. The length of the CDR3 is 16 residues. This CDR3 is CASSLVLAGLTDTQYF. As DNA, the CDR3 is TGTGCCAGCAGCTTAGTGCTAGCGGGACTCACAGATACGCAGTATTTT.

The V call is TRBV5-6, the J call TRBJ2-7, with D maybe TRBD1 (6 bases). This CDR3 region has 14 residues. Trimming left V 5 bases short and J 0 bases short, with 12 bases between. The germline V gene has CDR1 SGHDT and CDR2 YYEEEE. The CDR3 DNA reads as TGTGCCAGCAGAGACAGGATGAGCTCCTACGAGCAGTACTTC. This gives the protein CASRDRMSSYEQYF.

The V and J genes are TRBV14 and TRBJ1-2; D is ambiguous. Trimming shortened V by 0 bases and J by 5 bases, and 22 bases separated the two germline ends. The CDR3 has 18 residues. Germline-derived CDR1 and CDR2 are SGHDN and FVKESK. CDR3 DNA sequence: TGTGCCAGCAGCCAAGATAAACGGCCAGCCCCTAGCCTATATGGCTACACCTTC. Translated: CASSQDKRPAPSLYGYTF. Looking up the rest from reference TRBV14 and TRBJ1-2 gives the full variable domain: EAGVTQFPSHSVIEKGQTVTLRCDPISGHDNLYWYRRVMGKEIKFLLHFVKESKQDESGMPNNRFLAERTGGTYSTLKVQPAELEDSGVYFCASSQDKRPAPSLYGYTFGSGTRLTVV.

This sequence joins TRBV10-3 and TRBJ2-7, with 9 bases identical to TRBD2. The CDR3 sequence is 15 residues long. The V gene's germline CDR1 is ENHRY and CDR2 SYGVKD. Trimming at V came to 0 bases and at J to 7 bases, leaving 7 bases not matched to a gene. The CDR3 protein is CAISESLAGPQEQYF. The CDR3 DNA follows: TGTGCCATCAGTGAGTCTCTAGCGGGACCCCAGGAGCAGTACTTC.